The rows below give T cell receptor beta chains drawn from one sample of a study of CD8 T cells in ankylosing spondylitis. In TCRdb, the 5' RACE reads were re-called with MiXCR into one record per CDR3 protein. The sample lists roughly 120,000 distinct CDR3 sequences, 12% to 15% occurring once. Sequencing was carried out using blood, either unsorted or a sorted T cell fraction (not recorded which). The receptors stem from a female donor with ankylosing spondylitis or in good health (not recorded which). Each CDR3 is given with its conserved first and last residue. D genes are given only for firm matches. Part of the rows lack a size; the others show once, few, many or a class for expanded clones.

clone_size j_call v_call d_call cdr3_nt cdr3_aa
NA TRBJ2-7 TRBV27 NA TGTGCCAGCAGCCGCACGGGGACGATAGCCTACGAGCAGTACTTC CASSRTGTIAYEQYF
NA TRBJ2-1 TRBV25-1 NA TGTGCCAGCAGTGATGCGGGGACTCGGGGCAATGAGCAGTTCTTC CASSDAGTRGNEQFF
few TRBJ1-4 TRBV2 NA TGTGCCAGCAGTGACAGGGCGAGTGAAAAACTGTTTTTT CASSDRASEKLFF
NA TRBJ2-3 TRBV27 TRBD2 TGTGCCAGCAGTCCCGGACTAGCGGGGGGAGATACGCAGTATTTT CASSPGLAGGDTQYF
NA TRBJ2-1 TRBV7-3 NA TGTGCCAGCAGCTTAGGGGCAGGGAATAGTGAGCAGTTCTTC CASSLGAGNSEQFF
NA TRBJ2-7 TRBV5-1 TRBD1 TGCGCCAGCAGCTTAATGACCGGGACAGGGGGGACCTACGAGCAGTACTTC CASSLMTGTGGTYEQYF
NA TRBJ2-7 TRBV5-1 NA TGCGCCAGCAGCTTGACAAAAGGGAGCTACGAGCAGTACTTC CASSLTKGSYEQYF
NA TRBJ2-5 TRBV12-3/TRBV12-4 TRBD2 TGTGCCAGCAGTTTAGGAGCTAGCGGGGTGGAGACCCAGTACTTC CASSLGASGVETQYF
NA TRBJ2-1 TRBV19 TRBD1 TGTGCCAGTAGGAAAACCGACAGGGCTCGTACGTTCTTC CASRKTDRARTFF
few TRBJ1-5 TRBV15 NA TGTGCCACCAGCGGCGGACACTTCGAGGGCAATCAGCCCCAGCATTTT CATSGGHFEGNQPQHF
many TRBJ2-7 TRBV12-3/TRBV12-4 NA TGTGCCACCCGGAGCAGGTCAACCTACGAGCAGTACTTC CATRSRSTYEQYF
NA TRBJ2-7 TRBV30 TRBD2 TGTGCCTGGAGTGAAGGACTAGCTTCCTACGAGCAGTACTTC CAWSEGLASYEQYF
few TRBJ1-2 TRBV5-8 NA TGTGCCAGCAGCTTAGTGGGATTGGGCTATGGCTACACCTTC CASSLVGLGYGYTF
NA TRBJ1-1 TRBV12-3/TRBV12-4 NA TGTGCCAGCAGTTTCGCCGAGTCGACAACAACTGAAGCTTTCTTT CASSFAESTTTEAFF
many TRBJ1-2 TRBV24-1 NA TGTGCCACCGAGGACAGTGCTTCGACTGGCTACACCTTC CATEDSASTGYTF
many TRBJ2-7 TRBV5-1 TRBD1 TGCGCCAGCAGCTTGTGGGACAGGAGTTTATACGAGCAGTACTTC CASSLWDRSLYEQYF
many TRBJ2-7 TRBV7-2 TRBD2 TGTGCCAGCAGCGTCAGCGGGACTAGCCCCTACGAGCAGTACTTC CASSVSGTSPYEQYF
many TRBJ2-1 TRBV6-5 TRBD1 TGTGCCAGCAGTTCCACCCCATGGGCAGGGGGCGCCCGGGGGCAGTTCTTC CASSSTPWAGGARGQFF
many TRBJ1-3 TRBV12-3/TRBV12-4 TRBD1 TGTGCCAGCAGAATCAGGGGGGCTGGAAACACCATATATTTT CASRIRGAGNTIYF
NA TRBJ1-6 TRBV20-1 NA TGCAGTGCTAGCGAAGGACCCGTCAAGTTTCGTGAGAATTCACCCCTCCACTTT CSASEGPVKFRENSPLHF
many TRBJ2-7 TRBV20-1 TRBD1 TGCAGTGCTCCCCGACCGGGACAGGGGCCTGAGCAGTACTTC CSAPRPGQGPEQYF
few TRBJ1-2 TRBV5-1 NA TGCGCCAGCAGGTTGACAGCTAACTATGGCTACACCTTC CASRLTANYGYTF
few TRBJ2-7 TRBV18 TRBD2 TGTGCCAGCTCACGAAGCGGGAGTATCTACGAGCAGTACTTC CASSRSGSIYEQYF
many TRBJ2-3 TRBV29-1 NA TGCAGCGGGGGCTGGGCTAGCACAGATACGCAGTATTTT CSGGWASTDTQYF
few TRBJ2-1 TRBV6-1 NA TGTGCCAGCAGCAATAGGGCGGAGCAGTTCAATGAGCAGTTCTTC CASSNRAEQFNEQFF
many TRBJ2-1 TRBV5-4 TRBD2 TGTGCCAGCAGCTTGCGCCTAGCGGGCTACAATGAGCAGTTCTTC CASSLRLAGYNEQFF
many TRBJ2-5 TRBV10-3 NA TGTGCCATCAGTCGGGACCAAGAGACCCAGTACTTC CAISRDQETQYF
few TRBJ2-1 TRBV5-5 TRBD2 TGTGCCAGCAGCTTGTCGCTCACTAGCGGACCTCACGGTGAGCAGTTCTTC CASSLSLTSGPHGEQFF
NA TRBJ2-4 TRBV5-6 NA TGTGCCAGCAGCTTGGGCGGAGGGGGCTTAAACATTCAGTACTTC CASSLGGGGLNIQYF
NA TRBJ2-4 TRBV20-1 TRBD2 TGCAGTGCTCCGGGACTAGCGGGAAAAAACATTCAGTACTTC CSAPGLAGKNIQYF
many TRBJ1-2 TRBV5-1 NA TGCGCCAGCAGCTTTATCGGGGGGCTGCTTGATGGCTACACCTTC CASSFIGGLLDGYTF